A selection of T cell receptor beta chains follows, all from one sample in a study of T cells after yellow fever vaccination. Via MiXCR, TCRdb re-called the 5' RACE reads, giving one row per CDR3 protein. The sample shows around 300,000 distinct CDR3 sequences, 4% to 5.5% of them seen only once. The starting material was PBMCs, obtained 15 days after the yellow fever booster vaccination. The receptors stem from a man younger than 35 who received the YFV17D yellow fever vaccine. CDR3s include the opening cysteine and the closing phenylalanine or tryptophan. Fields, in order: CDR3 protein, CDR3 DNA, V gene, clone size, D gene, J gene. D genes are given only for firm matches. Size values are once, few and many counts, or a class for expanded clones, and some rows have none.

CDR3: CASSLTAGPISSYNEQFF
DNA: TGTGCCAGCAGTTTAACAGCAGGGCCCATTAGCTCCTACAATGAGCAGTTCTTC
V: TRBV12-3/TRBV12-4
size: NA
D: NA
J: TRBJ2-1

CDR3: CASSLWGSGNQPQHF
DNA: TGTGCCAGCAGCTTGTGGGGTAGCGGGAATCAGCCCCAGCATTTT
V: TRBV5-5
size: NA
D: NA
J: TRBJ1-5

CDR3: CSVARIMNTEAFF
DNA: TGCAGCGTCGCCAGGATCATGAACACTGAAGCTTTCTTT
V: TRBV29-1
size: few
D: NA
J: TRBJ1-1

CDR3: CASSDPGLAGRETQYF
DNA: TGTGCCAGCAGTGACCCGGGACTAGCGGGGAGAGAGACCCAGTACTTC
V: TRBV6-6
size: many
D: TRBD2
J: TRBJ2-5

CDR3: CASSLGGTEPEKLFF
DNA: TGTGCCAGCAGCTTGGGAGGGACAGAACCTGAAAAACTGTTTTTT
V: TRBV5-6
size: many
D: TRBD1
J: TRBJ1-4

CDR3: CASGRGQRNGYTF
DNA: TGTGCCAGCGGCCGGGGACAAAGAAATGGCTACACCTTC
V: TRBV28
size: many
D: NA
J: TRBJ1-2

CDR3: CASSYVGLAGTYNEQFF
DNA: TGTGCCAGCAGTTACGTAGGACTAGCGGGGACCTACAATGAGCAGTTCTTC
V: TRBV6-5
size: many
D: TRBD2
J: TRBJ2-1

CDR3: CAISDQGQTDTQYF
DNA: TGTGCCATCAGTGATCAGGGTCAAACAGATACGCAGTATTTT
V: TRBV10-3
size: many
D: NA
J: TRBJ2-3

CDR3: CASSPILVFGGSTDTQYF
DNA: TGCGCCAGCAGCCCGATACTGGTATTCGGGGGTAGCACAGATACGCAGTATTTT
V: TRBV5-1
size: NA
D: NA
J: TRBJ2-3

CDR3: CASSAAPRTEAFF
DNA: TGTGCCAGCAGTGCCGCACCCCGGACTGAAGCTTTCTTT
V: TRBV2
size: few
D: NA
J: TRBJ1-1

CDR3: CASSFSPGQGIDTQYF
DNA: TGTGCCAGCAGTTTCTCACCGGGACAGGGGATAGATACGCAGTATTTT
V: TRBV6-2/TRBV6-3
size: many
D: TRBD1
J: TRBJ2-3

CDR3: CASSLSLAGRTDTQYF
DNA: TGTGCCAGCAGCTTAAGTCTGGCGGGGCGCACAGATACGCAGTATTTT
V: TRBV7-2
size: NA
D: NA
J: TRBJ2-3

CDR3: CASSSGTDNEQFF
DNA: TGTGCCAGCAGCTCTGGGACAGACAATGAGCAGTTCTTC
V: TRBV7-8
size: NA
D: TRBD1
J: TRBJ2-1

CDR3: CAISASGGGNQPQHF
DNA: TGTGCCATCAGTGCTTCCGGAGGGGGAAATCAGCCCCAGCATTTT
V: TRBV10-3
size: many
D: NA
J: TRBJ1-5

CDR3: CASSLAAGGFGIQYF
DNA: TGCGCCAGCAGCTTGGCGGCGGGGGGGTTTGGCATTCAGTACTTC
V: TRBV5-1
size: few
D: TRBD2
J: TRBJ2-4

CDR3: CASSLIPGETEAFF
DNA: TGTGCCAGCAGTTTGATTCCGGGAGAAACTGAAGCTTTCTTT
V: TRBV12-3/TRBV12-4
size: few
D: NA
J: TRBJ1-1

CDR3: CASSLEGAAGANVLTF
DNA: TGTGCCAGCAGTTTGGAGGGGGCGGCTGGGGCCAACGTCCTGACTTTC
V: TRBV2
size: many
D: NA
J: TRBJ2-6

CDR3: CSTGRADHGYTF
DNA: TGCAGCACTGGGAGGGCCGACCATGGCTACACCTTC
V: TRBV20-1
size: many
D: NA
J: TRBJ1-2

CDR3: CASSRFGTGSNYGYTF
DNA: TGTGCCAGCAGCCGGTTCGGGACAGGGAGTAACTATGGCTACACCTTC
V: TRBV4-2
size: many
D: TRBD1
J: TRBJ1-2

CDR3: CSATGTGTYEQYF
DNA: TGCAGCGCGACCGGGACAGGCACCTACGAGCAGTACTTC
V: TRBV29-1
size: many
D: TRBD1
J: TRBJ2-7

CDR3: CASRRTGRNEQFF
DNA: TGCGCCAGCAGGCGGACAGGACGCAATGAGCAGTTCTTC
V: TRBV5-1
size: NA
D: TRBD1
J: TRBJ2-1

CDR3: CATSRRGSDYNEQFF
DNA: TGTGCCACCAGCAGACGGGGATCAGACTACAATGAGCAGTTCTTC
V: TRBV15
size: many
D: NA
J: TRBJ2-1

CDR3: CASSLASLSTGELFF
DNA: TGTGCCAGCAGCTTAGCTAGCCTCTCTACCGGGGAGCTGTTTTTT
V: TRBV7-2
size: NA
D: NA
J: TRBJ2-2

CDR3: CASSLGSTMEQYF
DNA: TGCGCCAGCAGCTTGGGGTCGACCATGGAGCAGTACTTC
V: TRBV5-1
size: few
D: NA
J: TRBJ2-7

CDR3: CSASDREVDYEQYF
DNA: TGCAGTGCTAGCGACAGGGAGGTGGACTACGAGCAGTACTTC
V: TRBV20-1
size: NA
D: NA
J: TRBJ2-7

CDR3: CASSPWGGGRTDTQYF
DNA: TGCGCCAGCAGCCCATGGGGGGGGGGACGCACAGATACGCAGTATTTT
V: TRBV4-1
size: many
D: TRBD2
J: TRBJ2-3

CDR3: CASSATSRAPNTGELFF
DNA: TGTGCCAGCAGCGCGACGTCGCGGGCGCCGAACACCGGGGAGCTGTTTTTT
V: TRBV12-3/TRBV12-4
size: many
D: NA
J: TRBJ2-2

CDR3: CASSFYGSVGETQYF
DNA: TGTGCCAGCAGTTTCTACGGTTCGGTAGGAGAGACCCAGTACTTC
V: TRBV12-3/TRBV12-4
size: few
D: NA
J: TRBJ2-5

CDR3: CASSYPGSPLHF
DNA: TGTGCCAGCAGTTACCCCGGATCACCCCTCCACTTT
V: TRBV6-5
size: few
D: NA
J: TRBJ1-6

CDR3: CASSLATGGYGYTF
DNA: TGTGCCAGCAGCTTAGCTACAGGGGGCTATGGCTACACCTTC
V: TRBV7-2
size: many
D: TRBD1
J: TRBJ1-2

CDR3: CASSQERGSYTF
DNA: TGTGCCAGCAGCCAAGAGCGGGGGAGCTACACCTTC
V: TRBV4-2
size: NA
D: NA
J: TRBJ1-2

CDR3: CASSSPGKGYTF
DNA: TGTGCCAGCAGCTCCCCCGGAAAAGGCTACACCTTC
V: TRBV28
size: NA
D: NA
J: TRBJ1-2

CDR3: CSDEEPGQGREETQYF
DNA: TGCAGTGATGAAGAACCGGGACAGGGGAGAGAAGAGACCCAGTACTTC
V: TRBV20-1
size: NA
D: TRBD1
J: TRBJ2-5

CDR3: CASSFNLAGSYEQYF
DNA: TGTGCCAGCAGCTTTAACCTAGCGGGGTCCTACGAGCAGTACTTC
V: TRBV7-2
size: NA
D: TRBD2
J: TRBJ2-7

CDR3: CASSLDRSSTDTQYF
DNA: TGTGCCAGCAGCTTGGACAGGAGCAGCACAGATACGCAGTATTTT
V: TRBV7-3
size: NA
D: TRBD1
J: TRBJ2-3

CDR3: CASSRARDRGRQGYTF
DNA: TGTGCCAGCAGCCGAGCCCGGGACAGGGGGCGTCAAGGCTACACCTTC
V: TRBV7-2
size: few
D: TRBD1
J: TRBJ1-2

CDR3: CASSYSTGNNEQFF
DNA: TGTGCCAGCAGTTATTCCACAGGGAACAATGAGCAGTTCTTC
V: TRBV27
size: NA
D: NA
J: TRBJ2-1